This passage covers 10 T cell receptor beta chains from one sample sequenced in a study of T cell responses to AZD1222 COVID-19 vaccine. Produced via immunoSEQ multiplex PCR; TCRdb's table is partial and in-frame only. The sample has about 69,000 clones, roughly 83% seen once. The sample was peripheral blood, taken 28 days after the second AZD1222 dose. These receptors were collected from an adult who received the AZD1222 COVID-19 vaccine.

This clone was detected only once. Other nucleotide sequences in the sample specify the same CDR3. The rearrangement joins TRBV24-1 to TRBJ1-2, with 7 bases that match TRBD1. Germline V lookup: CDR1 KGHDR, CDR2 SFDVKD. V was clipped by 4 bases and J by 8 bases; unmatched bases: 18. CDR3 length: 17 amino acids. The CDR3 loop is CATSEFRDRDLKRGYTF. The CDR3 nucleotides read TGTGCCACCAGTGAATTCCGGGACAGAGATCTGAAGAGAGGCTACACCTTC.

The chain combines TRBV9 with TRBJ1-3; no clear D. Trimming stripped 5 bases from V and 2 bases from J, with 14 bases between. The germline CDR1 and CDR2 sequences are SGDLS and YYNGEE. The CDR3 has 15 residues. The CDR3 sequence is CASRGGPDPGNTIYF. The CDR3 bases are TGTGCCAGCAGGGGCGGGCCGGATCCTGGAAACACCATATATTTT.

Turning to this clone: Within the sample, other DNA sequences also encode this same CDR3. The J gene is TRBJ1-2, the V gene TRBV18; D not resolved. Germline V gene data show CDR1 as KGHSH and CDR2 as LQKENI. This CDR3 is 11 amino acids long. Deletions cut 3 bases from V and 8 bases from J, with 7 bases between. The CDR3 region has the DNA TGTGCCAGCTCACCGCGAGAGGGCTACACCTTC. This gives the protein CASSPREGYTF.

This chain joins TRBV7-2 and TRBJ1-6; 7 bases are shared with TRBD1. The V gene end was trimmed by 4 bases and the J gene end by 7 bases; junction bases not matched to a gene: 4. The CDR3 runs 14 residues. Germline CDR1 is SGHTA and CDR2 is FQGNSA. The CDR3 loop reads CASSSRGTNSPLHF. The CDR3 coding sequence is TGTGCCAGCAGCTCCAGGGGGACGAATTCACCCCTCCACTTT.

CDR3 DNA: TGTGCCAGCAGCTTCTTTGGACAGGGGGCTTCTAATGAAAAACTGTTTTTT. Encoded protein: CASSFFGQGASNEKLFF. J is TRBJ1-4 and V is TRBV5-6, with 11 bases that match TRBD1. This CDR3 spans 17 amino acids. Germline V gene lookup returns CDR1 SGHDT and CDR2 YYEEEE. J lost 3 bases, V lost 2 bases, and 6 bases had no gene match.

This clone has just a few counts. The CDR3 protein is CATWQGYEQYF. DNA of the CDR3: TGTGCCACCTGGCAGGGCTACGAGCAGTACTTC. V usage is TRBV6-5 and J usage is TRBJ2-7, with D possibly TRBD1 on 5 matching bases. CDR3 length: 11 residues. Per germline, CDR1 MNHEY and CDR2 SVGAGI. With 10 bases removed from V and 3 bases from J, the gap between germline ends came to 10 bases.

This rearrangement joins TRBV27 to TRBJ1-6; D remains ambiguous. This CDR3 has 16 residues. V shed 6 bases and J shed 8 bases, with 20 bases lying between them. Per the germline V gene, CDR1 is MNHEY and CDR2 is SMNVEV (reference sequence). CDR3 sequence (DNA): TGTGCCAGCAGATCCACAAGACGAATCCTTGATTCACCCCTCCACTTT. Protein sequence: CASRSTRRILDSPLHF.

The chain links TRBV2 to TRBJ1-2, with D perhaps TRBD1 (6 bases). CDR1 and CDR2 from the germline V gene are SNHLY and FYNNEI. The CDR3 totals 15 residues. Between the trimmed V and J ends, which lost 7 bases and 4 bases, there was a span of 19 bases. The CDR3 loop reads CASNRAKTISYGYTF. As DNA, the CDR3 is TGTGCCAGCAACAGGGCCAAAACTATCAGCTATGGCTACACCTTC.

The chain links TRBV9 to TRBJ2-2; D gene ambiguous. The V gene lost 1 base and the J gene lost 8 bases, with 9 bases spanning the gap. Germline V CDR1 and CDR2: SGDLS, YYNGEE. The CDR3 runs 13 residues. The CDR3 here is CASSVLSPGELFF. In DNA, the CDR3 is TGTGCCAGCAGCGTACTGTCCCCGGGGGAGCTGTTTTTT.

The chain couples TRBV5-4 to TRBJ2-5; D call uncertain. The CDR3 spans 11 residues. CDR1 is SGHNT and CDR2 is YYREEE in the germline V gene (reference sequence). V lost 2 bases and J lost 4, with 3 bases in between. The CDR3 bases are TGTGCCAGCAGCTTTGGAGAGACCCAGTACTTC. The encoded protein is CASSFGETQYF.